The 12 T cell receptor beta chains given below trace back to one sample, sequenced in a study of metastatic and nonmetastatic thyroid tumors (dated by TCRdb to 2018 to 2021). None of the patients had been given any treatment before thyroid surgery. Library prep was done by PCR. TCRdb shows the sequencer as Illumina HiSeq 4000. The public reads were reprocessed in TCRdb via fastp at Q25 and MiXCR, keeping in-frame beta chains. The sample table records over 50,000 clones; roughly 29% of these occur just once. The ten largest clones add up to 15% to 20% of the sample. The source material was blood. These receptors originate from a female donor with papillary thyroid cancer or a benign thyroid nodule (not recorded which). Some clones in this sample may be carry-over from other donors' samples.

The table lists this clone with a few counts. The rearrangement links TRBV5-5 to TRBJ1-1; D ambiguous. Trimming stripped 0 bases from V and 2 bases from J, with 14 bases between. The germline CDR1 and CDR2 sequences are SGHKS and YYEKEE (reference sequence). The CDR3 is 16 residues long. The CDR3 reads CASSLARGRFNTEAFF. The CDR3 coding sequence is TGTGCCAGCAGCTTGGCCCGTGGGAGATTTAACACTGAAGCTTTCTTT.

DNA of the CDR3: TGTGCCAGTAGTTCCCACATGGCCCGACAGGGGTCCTATGGCTACACCTTC. Translating gives CASSSHMARQGSYGYTF. The gene calls are TRBV19 and TRBJ1-2; 8 bases are a match to TRBD1. The CDR3 runs to 17 residues. In germline, CDR1 is LNHDA, CDR2 SQIVND (reference sequence). J was trimmed by 4 bases and V by 5 bases; bases with no gene match: 15.

The table lists this clone with many counts. V is TRBV28 and J is TRBJ1-1; no clear D gene. The CDR3 runs 11 residues. Germline lookup yields CDR1 MDHEN and CDR2 SYDVKM. V lost 10 bases and J 4 bases, leaving 10 bases between the germline ends. Here the CDR3 reads CATLSFTEAFF. In nucleotides, the CDR3 is TGTGCCACTCTCAGTTTCACTGAAGCTTTCTTT. Full variable domain (missing parts from reference TRBV28 and TRBJ1-1): DVKVTQSSRYLVKRTGEKVFLECVQDMDHENMFWYRQDPGLGLRLIYFSYDVKMKEKGDIPEGYSVSREKKERFSLILESASTNQTSMYLCATLSFTEAFFGQGTRLTVV.

The chain links TRBV30 to TRBJ2-2; D perhaps matches TRBD2 (5 bases). This CDR3 comprises 14 residues. V was cut by 2 bases and J by 5 bases, with 12 bases left in between. The germline gives CDR1 GTSNPN, CDR2 SVGIG (reference sequence). The DNA for the CDR3 is TGTGCCTGGAGTAGCGGCCTCAGTACCGGGGAGCTGTTTTTT. This sequence encodes CAWSSGLSTGELFF.

This clone was counted a few times. This chain links TRBV30 with TRBJ2-3, with D perhaps matching TRBD2 (6 bases). CDR3 length equals 14 residues. Germline-derived CDR1 and CDR2 are GTSNPN and SVGIG (reference sequence). V was cut by 3 bases and J by 4 bases, with 14 bases left in between. CDR3 bases: TGTGCCTGGAGAAGTCCGGGAGAGGCAGATACGCAGTATTTT. Protein product: CAWRSPGEADTQYF.

V is TRBV2 and J is TRBJ1-4; D gene uncertain. V was trimmed by 6 bases and J by 4 bases, leaving 12 bases between them. The CDR3 is 14 residues long. The germline CDR1 and CDR2 sequences are SNHLY and FYNNEI. CDR3 coding DNA: TGTGCCAGCAGGGACCCAAGAAGTAATGAAAAACTGTTTTTT. This codes for CASRDPRSNEKLFF.

This clone showed up just a few times. The CDR3 sequence: CASSPDGSRGYTF. For the CDR3, the DNA is TGTGCCAGCAGCCCAGATGGTTCACGTGGCTACACCTTC. This rearrangement joins TRBV12-3 or TRBV12-4 to TRBJ1-2; D not resolved. The CDR3 spans 13 residues. Trimming stripped 6 bases from V and 7 bases from J, with 15 bases between.

V usage is TRBV28 and J usage is TRBJ1-4, with a weak D call TRBD1 (5 bases). Germline V gene data show CDR1 as MDHEN and CDR2 as SYDVKM. V lost 5 bases to trimming and J lost 7 bases, with 17 bases between them. This CDR3 has 15 residues. CDR3 sequence (DNA): TGTGCCAGCAGTCCTCAACAGGAAGTACCTGAAAAACTGTTTTTT. The encoded protein is CASSPQQEVPEKLFF.

This clone was counted at least ten times. The CDR3 loop reads CASSLRFLANTEAFF. The CDR3 coding sequence is TGTGCCAGCAGTTTACGATTTTTGGCGAACACTGAAGCTTTCTTT. The chain combines TRBV12-3 or TRBV12-4 with TRBJ1-1, with D uncertain. V gave up 2 bases and J gave up 1 base, with 11 bases separating them. The CDR3 contains 15 residues.

This clone qualifies as medium-sized. This chain uses TRBV6-4 with TRBJ2-1; 11 nucleotides agree with TRBD1. CDR3 length: 13 amino acids. V lost 4 bases, J lost 7 bases, and 0 bases stayed unmatched. Germline-derived CDR1 and CDR2 are MRHNA and SNTAGT. For the CDR3, the DNA is TGTGCCAGCAGTGGGGACAGGGGGAATGAGCAGTTCTTC. Amino acid sequence: CASSGDRGNEQFF.

CDR3 protein: CASSSSGTAYGYTF. DNA for the CDR3: TGCGCCAGCAGCTCCTCCGGGACGGCCTATGGCTACACCTTC. The rearrangement links TRBV5-1 to TRBJ1-2; D possibly corresponds to TRBD1 (5 bases). The CDR3 length is 14 residues. The ends were cut back, 3 bases at V and 4 bases at J, with 13 bases in the middle. Germline values: CDR1 SGHRS, CDR2 YFSETQ.

This clone was recorded many times. The J gene is TRBJ1-6, the V gene TRBV15; D is unclear. The CDR3 runs 17 residues. Germline V gives CDR1 LNHNV, CDR2 YYDKDF (reference sequence). V gave up 4 bases and J gave up 0 bases, with 13 bases separating them. CDR3 nucleotide sequence: TGTGCCACCAGCACTCGACACAAGGCCTCCTATAATTCACCCCTCCACTTT. Protein: CATSTRHKASYNSPLHF.